This T cell receptor (beta chain) emerged from a study of cytomegalovirus exposure and HLA in healthy donors. On this clone itself: Its antigen is undetermined.

The PCR ran on 60 Vbeta and 13 Jbeta primers. TCRdb's table, derived via immunoSEQ multiplex PCR, lists solely in-frame clones and lacks some. In the table there are 130,000 to 150,000 clones, roughly 78% of which are singletons. Notes on the study in general: An apparent linkage of common viral pathogens to several of the most significant clusters emerged in a later analysis. TCR beta V- and J-gene trimming was later associated with a missense DCLRE1C variant. Investigators reported around 150 TCR beta chains as tied to cytomegalovirus.

The CDR3 runs to 19 residues. The sequence was obtained from a female donor in good health and CMV-seronegative. The chain carries TRBV21-1 and TRBJ2-7; TRBD2 reflects the table's D call only, with no check against the DNA. TRBV21-1 is a pseudogene locus. The sequenced material came from PBMCs. The CDR3 loop reads CASSKATQSAGTCAYEQYF. DNA of the CDR3: TGTGCCAGCAGCAAAGCGACGCAAAGCGCGGGGACGTGTGCCTACGAGCAGTACTTC.